Listed below are T cell receptor beta chains from one sample, sequenced in a study of long-term antiretroviral therapy in people with HIV. Assay used: immunoSEQ multiplex PCR; TCRdb lists only in-frame clones, some missing. This sample carries about 38,000 clones, 80% of them seen once, and the ten largest clones take over 4%. Sequencing was performed on unsorted PBMCs, taken 1.5 years after starting antiretroviral therapy. The receptors were gathered from a man between 18 and 29 years old with HIV. CDR3s include the opening cysteine and the closing phenylalanine or tryptophan. D genes are given only for firm matches. Size values are once, few and many counts, or a class for expanded clones, and some rows have none.

d_gene: -
abundance: -
v_gene: TRBV18
j_gene: TRBJ2-1
CDR3nt: TGTGCCAGCTCACAAAACGCGCCCGGCCCGACCAATGAGCAGTTCTTC
CDR3aa: CASSQNAPGPTNEQFF

d_gene: TRBD2
abundance: -
v_gene: TRBV5-1
j_gene: TRBJ2-7
CDR3nt: TGCGCCAGCAGCCTAGGACTAGCGGGCTCCTACGAGCAGTACTTC
CDR3aa: CASSLGLAGSYEQYF

d_gene: -
abundance: -
v_gene: TRBV28
j_gene: TRBJ2-1
CDR3nt: TGTGCCAGCAGCGAGGGGTGGGGGGACAATGAGCAGTTCTTC
CDR3aa: CASSEGWGDNEQFF

d_gene: -
abundance: once
v_gene: TRBV7-2
j_gene: TRBJ2-3
CDR3nt: TGTGCCAGCAGCTTAGTGGGTGGAGGGCATAGTGGAGATACGCAGTATTTT
CDR3aa: CASSLVGGGHSGDTQYF

d_gene: -
abundance: -
v_gene: TRBV5-1
j_gene: TRBJ1-4
CDR3nt: TGCGCCAGCAGCGCCAAGCCGGCAACTAATGAAAAACTGTTTTTT
CDR3aa: CASSAKPATNEKLFF

d_gene: TRBD1
abundance: -
v_gene: TRBV27
j_gene: TRBJ1-4
CDR3nt: TGTGCCAGCAGGTCGGACAGGGGGTCTGAAAAACTGTTTTTT
CDR3aa: CASRSDRGSEKLFF

d_gene: -
abundance: -
v_gene: TRBV7-8
j_gene: TRBJ2-1
CDR3nt: TGTGCCAGCAGCTTAGGCATTAGCAATGAGCAGTTCTTC
CDR3aa: CASSLGISNEQFF

d_gene: -
abundance: -
v_gene: TRBV19
j_gene: TRBJ1-5
CDR3nt: TGTGCCAGTAGTATAGCCCATAATCAGCCCCAGCATTTT
CDR3aa: CASSIAHNQPQHF

d_gene: TRBD2
abundance: -
v_gene: TRBV28
j_gene: TRBJ2-5
CDR3nt: TGTGCCATCCGGGTCGAAAGGGCTCTAGCGGGAGCAGAGACCCAGTACTTC
CDR3aa: CAIRVERALAGAETQYF

d_gene: -
abundance: -
v_gene: TRBV5-4
j_gene: TRBJ2-1
CDR3nt: TGTGCCAGCAGCTACAACGGACTTAACGCGTACAATGAGCAGTTCTTC
CDR3aa: CASSYNGLNAYNEQFF

d_gene: -
abundance: -
v_gene: TRBV5-4
j_gene: TRBJ2-5
CDR3nt: TGTGCCAGCAGCTTGGAGGCCCGAAAGACCCAGTACTTC
CDR3aa: CASSLEARKTQYF

d_gene: -
abundance: -
v_gene: TRBV29-1
j_gene: TRBJ2-3
CDR3nt: TGCAGCGTTGAAGCAGCTGGGATTTTGCTCACAGATACGCAGTATTTT
CDR3aa: CSVEAAGILLTDTQYF

d_gene: -
abundance: -
v_gene: TRBV7-9
j_gene: TRBJ1-5
CDR3nt: TGTGCCAGCAGCTTCGGAGGAGGTGCTCAGCCCCAGCATTTT
CDR3aa: CASSFGGGAQPQHF

d_gene: -
abundance: -
v_gene: TRBV5-1
j_gene: TRBJ1-1
CDR3nt: TGCGCCAGCAGCTTGGAACCCCTGGGGGAAGCTTTCTTT
CDR3aa: CASSLEPLGEAFF

d_gene: TRBD2
abundance: -
v_gene: TRBV7-9
j_gene: TRBJ2-2
CDR3nt: TGTGCCAGCAGCTTAGGTAGCGGGAGGGCCAAAAACACCGGGGAGCTGTTTTTT
CDR3aa: CASSLGSGRAKNTGELFF

d_gene: -
abundance: -
v_gene: TRBV30
j_gene: TRBJ1-4
CDR3nt: TGTGCCTGGGTGAGACAGCCTAATGAAAAACTGTTTTTT
CDR3aa: CAWVRQPNEKLFF

d_gene: -
abundance: -
v_gene: TRBV28
j_gene: TRBJ2-1
CDR3nt: TGTGCCAGCAGTTTACAGGTAGACAATGAGCAGTTCTTC
CDR3aa: CASSLQVDNEQFF

d_gene: -
abundance: -
v_gene: TRBV2
j_gene: TRBJ1-1
CDR3nt: TGTGCCAGCAGTGACTTGGTGTACACTGAAGCTTTCTTT
CDR3aa: CASSDLVYTEAFF

d_gene: -
abundance: -
v_gene: TRBV5-1
j_gene: TRBJ2-5
CDR3nt: TGCGCCAGCAGCTTGTCACAGGAGGAGACCCAGTACTTC
CDR3aa: CASSLSQEETQYF

d_gene: -
abundance: -
v_gene: TRBV20-1
j_gene: TRBJ2-5
CDR3nt: TGCAGTGCTACGAGAGCGGGGACCCAGTACTTC
CDR3aa: CSATRAGTQYF

d_gene: -
abundance: once
v_gene: TRBV2
j_gene: TRBJ2-1
CDR3nt: TGTGCCAGCAGTCTAGACAGCTACAATGAGCAGTTCTTC
CDR3aa: CASSLDSYNEQFF

d_gene: TRBD2
abundance: once
v_gene: TRBV27
j_gene: TRBJ2-5
CDR3nt: TGTGCCAGCAGTTTACTAGCGGGGAGGCAAGAGACCCAGTACTTC
CDR3aa: CASSLLAGRQETQYF

d_gene: -
abundance: -
v_gene: TRBV5-1
j_gene: TRBJ2-3
CDR3nt: TGCGCCAGCAGCTTGGCCGGGACTTTCACAGATACGCAGTATTTT
CDR3aa: CASSLAGTFTDTQYF

d_gene: TRBD1
abundance: -
v_gene: TRBV30
j_gene: TRBJ2-2
CDR3nt: TGTGCCTGGAGGGACAGGCGCACCGGGGAGCTGTTTTTT
CDR3aa: CAWRDRRTGELFF

d_gene: -
abundance: -
v_gene: TRBV7-9
j_gene: TRBJ2-7
CDR3nt: TGTGCCAGCAGCTTAGGGGATATGCAGTACTTC
CDR3aa: CASSLGDMQYF

d_gene: -
abundance: -
v_gene: TRBV7-2
j_gene: TRBJ1-1
CDR3nt: TGTGCCAGCAGCGCGGGGACCGCCCTTGTCGTAACTGAAGCTTTCTTT
CDR3aa: CASSAGTALVVTEAFF

d_gene: -
abundance: -
v_gene: TRBV7-2
j_gene: TRBJ2-1
CDR3nt: TGTGCCAGCAGCTTATCGCGGGCCTCCTACAATGAGCAGTTCTTC
CDR3aa: CASSLSRASYNEQFF

d_gene: TRBD2
abundance: -
v_gene: TRBV28
j_gene: TRBJ2-2
CDR3nt: TGTGCCAGCAAGAATGCGGGGGGCACCGGGGAGCTGTTTTTT
CDR3aa: CASKNAGGTGELFF

d_gene: -
abundance: once
v_gene: TRBV5-8
j_gene: TRBJ2-3
CDR3nt: TGTGCCAGCAGCTTGGTGCCAGGCATAAGCACAGATACGCAGTATTTT
CDR3aa: CASSLVPGISTDTQYF

d_gene: -
abundance: -
v_gene: TRBV11-3
j_gene: TRBJ1-1
CDR3nt: TGTGCCAGCAGCTTAGGGGGCGCCGGGAACACTGAAGCTTTCTTT
CDR3aa: CASSLGGAGNTEAFF

d_gene: -
abundance: -
v_gene: TRBV7-2
j_gene: TRBJ2-7
CDR3nt: TGTGCCAGCAGTCCGGGACATTCAGTCTTATACGAGCAGTACTTC
CDR3aa: CASSPGHSVLYEQYF

d_gene: -
abundance: few
v_gene: TRBV18
j_gene: TRBJ1-3
CDR3nt: TGTGCCAGCTCACCACGGCGAGAGACTGGAAACACCATATATTTT
CDR3aa: CASSPRRETGNTIYF

d_gene: -
abundance: -
v_gene: TRBV5-8
j_gene: TRBJ2-1
CDR3nt: TGTGCCAGCAGCTTGTCTTCCCGGGCGGCCAATGAGCAGTTCTTC
CDR3aa: CASSLSSRAANEQFF

d_gene: TRBD1
abundance: few
v_gene: TRBV11-2
j_gene: TRBJ2-2
CDR3nt: TGTGCCAGCAGCTTGTCTTGGACAGGGGGAACCGGGGAGCTGTTTTTT
CDR3aa: CASSLSWTGGTGELFF

d_gene: -
abundance: -
v_gene: TRBV7-2
j_gene: TRBJ2-1
CDR3nt: TGTGCCAGCAGCTTATTTGTGGGAGGTTCGATGAATGAGCAGTTCTTC
CDR3aa: CASSLFVGGSMNEQFF

d_gene: -
abundance: -
v_gene: TRBV28
j_gene: TRBJ2-1
CDR3nt: TGTGCCAGCAGTCGAATGCGGAGCTCCTACAATGAGCAGTTCTTC
CDR3aa: CASSRMRSSYNEQFF

d_gene: -
abundance: -
v_gene: TRBV11-2
j_gene: TRBJ2-2
CDR3nt: TGTGCCAGCAGCCCCCTCTCTCAGGGAGGAGGGGAGCTGTTTTTT
CDR3aa: CASSPLSQGGGELFF

d_gene: -
abundance: -
v_gene: TRBV29-1
j_gene: TRBJ2-1
CDR3nt: TGCAGCGTTGAGTATTTAGACAATGAGCAGTTCTTC
CDR3aa: CSVEYLDNEQFF

d_gene: -
abundance: once
v_gene: TRBV6-6
j_gene: TRBJ2-1
CDR3nt: TGTGCCAGCAGTTACGATCAGACCAGCTCCTACAATGAGCAGTTCTTC
CDR3aa: CASSYDQTSSYNEQFF

d_gene: TRBD2
abundance: -
v_gene: TRBV28
j_gene: TRBJ2-7
CDR3nt: TGTGCCAGCAGTTTCGGGGTTAGCGGGAGTTCTCAGCAGTACTTC
CDR3aa: CASSFGVSGSSQQYF

d_gene: -
abundance: -
v_gene: TRBV5-4
j_gene: TRBJ1-1
CDR3nt: TGTGCCAGCAGCTTGGGAGGGCCATCTTTACAAGCTTTCTTT
CDR3aa: CASSLGGPSLQAFF

d_gene: TRBD1
abundance: -
v_gene: TRBV5-4
j_gene: TRBJ1-4
CDR3nt: TGTGCCAGTTCCAGGGGGACAACTAATGAAAAACTGTTTTTT
CDR3aa: CASSRGTTNEKLFF

d_gene: TRBD1
abundance: -
v_gene: TRBV23-1
j_gene: TRBJ1-5
CDR3nt: TGCGCCAGCAGTCAAGGTGGGACAGGGGTTTACAATCAGCCCCAGCATTTT
CDR3aa: CASSQGGTGVYNQPQHF

d_gene: TRBD2
abundance: -
v_gene: TRBV29-1
j_gene: TRBJ2-1
CDR3nt: TGCAGCGTGGGCGGGGGCAATGAGCAGTTCTTC
CDR3aa: CSVGGGNEQFF

d_gene: -
abundance: -
v_gene: TRBV29-1
j_gene: TRBJ1-1
CDR3nt: TGCAGCGTTGGAGGTCAGCGTGAAGCTTTCTTT
CDR3aa: CSVGGQREAFF

d_gene: -
abundance: -
v_gene: TRBV7-9
j_gene: TRBJ1-1
CDR3nt: TGTGCCAGCAGCTTAGGGGCAGGGATGGGGACTGAAGCTTTCTTT
CDR3aa: CASSLGAGMGTEAFF

d_gene: TRBD1
abundance: -
v_gene: TRBV27
j_gene: TRBJ2-7
CDR3nt: TGTGCCAGCGGCCCGACAGGGGCCTACGAGCAGTACTTC
CDR3aa: CASGPTGAYEQYF

d_gene: -
abundance: -
v_gene: TRBV4-2
j_gene: TRBJ2-7
CDR3nt: TGTGCCAGCAGCCAAGACTTACAGGGACGCGAGCAGTACTTC
CDR3aa: CASSQDLQGREQYF

d_gene: TRBD2
abundance: -
v_gene: TRBV27
j_gene: TRBJ2-3
CDR3nt: TGTGCCAGCAGCTTAGCGGGTGCATTCACAGATACGCAGTATTTT
CDR3aa: CASSLAGAFTDTQYF